What follows are 14 T cell receptor beta chains derived from one specimen sequenced in a study of blood T cell repertoires in COVID-19. Produced via immunoSEQ multiplex PCR; TCRdb's table is partial and in-frame only. The sample has around 200,000 clones, around 91% seen once. The sequencing input was peripheral blood. The source is a man aged 50-60 years with acute or convalescent COVID-19.

The chain is built from TRBV20-1 and TRBJ1-2, with TRBD1 matching over 9 bases. Germline V gene sequence: CDR1 DFQATT, CDR2 SNEGSKA (reference sequence). V gave up 6 bases and J gave up 4 bases; unmatched junction bases: 0. There are 11 residues in the CDR3. CDR3 sequence: CSATGGYGYTF. In DNA form, the CDR3 reads TGCAGTGCGACAGGGGGCTATGGCTACACCTTC.

V usage is TRBV7-9 and J usage is TRBJ1-2, with D hard to call. CDR1 is SEHNR and CDR2 is FQNEAQ in the germline V gene (reference sequence). Trimming left V 4 bases short and J 5 bases short, with 14 bases between. The CDR3 covers 14 residues. CDR3 amino acids: CASSSGNLAYGYTF. Written as DNA, the CDR3 is TGTGCCAGCAGCTCCGGGAACCTAGCTTATGGCTACACCTTC.

V usage is TRBV7-2 and J usage is TRBJ2-3; no firm D call. This CDR3 contains 15 residues. Germline CDR1 is SGHTA and CDR2 is FQGNSA. V lost 5 bases and J lost 2, with 14 bases in between. In DNA, the CDR3 is TGTGCCAGCAGCCTCCGGGTCCAATCCACAGATACGCAGTATTTT. It yields the protein CASSLRVQSTDTQYF.

This chain connects TRBV30 to TRBJ2-5; D gene uncertain. There are 12 residues in the CDR3. Germline V gene sequence: CDR1 GTSNPN, CDR2 SVGIG (reference sequence). The V gene lost 3 bases and the J gene lost 4 bases, with 9 bases spanning the gap. CDR3 sequence reads: CAWSAAGETQYF. Here the CDR3 DNA reads TGTGCCTGGAGCGCCGCAGGAGAGACCCAGTACTTC. The variable domain in full, completed from reference TRBV30 and TRBJ2-5, reads SQTIHQWPATLVQPVGSPLSLECTVEGTSNPNLYWYRQAAGRGLQLLFYSVGIGQISSEVPQNLSASRPQDRQFILSSKKLLLSDSGFYLCAWSAAGETQYFGPGTRLLVL.

This clone showed up just once. CDR3 region: CASSLSLAGVGDQETQYF. The CDR3 DNA sequence: TGTGCCAGCAGCTTGTCACTAGCGGGAGTGGGTGACCAAGAGACCCAGTACTTC. This sequence joins TRBV7-2 and TRBJ2-5, with 11 bases matching TRBD2. V lost 3 bases to trimming and J lost 0 bases; unmatched junction nucleotides: 9. Germline V gene data show CDR1 as SGHTA and CDR2 as FQGNSA. The CDR3 covers 18 residues.

This clone was seen once. This sequence joins TRBV28 and TRBJ2-2; 10 bases match TRBD1. From germline, CDR1 is MDHEN and CDR2 SYDVKM. This CDR3 is built from 15 residues. V dropped 7 bases and J dropped 0; count of bases not matched to a gene: 2. The CDR3 coding sequence is TGTGCCAGCAAGACAGGGGGCGCGAACACCGGGGAGCTGTTTTTT. Its translation is CASKTGGANTGELFF. The variable domain in full, with the rest retrieved from reference TRBV28 and TRBJ2-2, is DVKVTQSSRYLVKRTGEKVFLECVQDMDHENMFWYRQDPGLGLRLIYFSYDVKMKEKGDIPEGYSVSREKKERFSLILESASTNQTSMYLCASKTGGANTGELFFGEGSRLTVL.

The gene calls are TRBV18 and TRBJ2-4, with D perhaps TRBD1 (8 bases). The CDR3 totals 18 residues. V dropped 8 bases and J dropped 0 bases, with 23 bases sitting between them. Germline CDR1 reads KGHSH; CDR2 reads LQKENI. The CDR3: CASLLQGGGLLAKNIQYF. In DNA form, the CDR3 reads TGTGCCAGCCTACTACAGGGGGGGGGCCTATTAGCCAAAAACATTCAGTACTTC.

V is TRBV6-5 and J is TRBJ1-5, with D possibly matching TRBD1 (5 bases). Trimming stripped 0 bases from V and 7 bases from J, with 13 bases between. CDR1 is MNHEY and CDR2 is SVGAGI in the germline V gene. The CDR3 has 15 residues. The CDR3 protein is CASSYSIGGGQPQHF. CDR3 nucleotide sequence: TGTGCCAGCAGTTACTCTATCGGGGGGGGACAGCCCCAGCATTTT.

The table lists this clone with a count of one. The chain employs TRBV7-2 and TRBJ1-3; unclear D gene. V lost 5 bases to trimming and J lost 4 bases, with 12 bases between them. Germline V gene data show CDR1 as SGHTA and CDR2 as FQGNSA. The CDR3 totals 14 residues. This CDR3 reads CASSTSRSGNTIYF. For the CDR3, the DNA is TGTGCCAGCAGCACTTCGAGATCAGGAAACACCATATATTTT.

The V and J genes are TRBV18 and TRBJ1-1; D not certain. This CDR3 is 14 amino acids long. Deletions cut 5 bases from V and 6 bases from J, with 16 bases between. Germline CDR1 is KGHSH and CDR2 is LQKENI. Here the CDR3 reads CASSLRAPRAEAFF. The CDR3 DNA sequence: TGTGCCAGCTCATTGCGGGCCCCAAGGGCTGAAGCTTTCTTT.

The V gene is TRBV24-1, the J gene TRBJ2-3, with TRBD2 identical over 11 bases. V dropped 1 base and J dropped 2; count of bases not matched to a gene: 4. Germline V lookup: CDR1 KGHDR, CDR2 SFDVKD. The length of the CDR3 is 17 residues. The CDR3 reads CATSDFSSGGITDTQYF. CDR3 DNA: TGTGCCACCAGTGATTTCTCTAGCGGGGGGATCACAGATACGCAGTATTTT.

The chain couples TRBV2 to TRBJ2-5; maybe TRBD2 (6 bases). The CDR3 runs to 13 residues. V was shortened by 6 bases and J by 4 bases, with 12 bases between the two germline ends. Germline CDR1 is SNHLY and CDR2 is FYNNEI. In DNA form, the CDR3 reads TGTGCCAGCAGGACCCGGGGGACAGAGACCCAGTACTTC. Amino acids: CASRTRGTETQYF.

V and J are TRBV18 and TRBJ1-2, with D possibly matching TRBD1 (5 bases). Per the germline V gene, CDR1 is KGHSH and CDR2 is LQKENI. Trimming removed 3 bases at V and 5 bases at J, with 10 bases between. The CDR3 is made up of 13 amino acids. CDR3 bases: TGTGCCAGCTCACCCCCGGGGGAGTATGGCTACACCTTC. Encoded protein: CASSPPGEYGYTF. Full variable domain (rest looked up from reference TRBV18 and TRBJ1-2): NAGVMQNPRHLVRRRGQEARLRCSPMKGHSHVYWYRQLPEEGLKFMVYLQKENIIDESGMPKERFSAEFPKEGPSILRIQQVVRGDSAAYFCASSPPGEYGYTFGSGTRLTVV.

In this sample, this clone turned up a few times. Other nucleotide sequences from this sample produce the same CDR3. The chain links TRBV9 to TRBJ2-3; no definite D call. Germline CDR1 SGDLS, CDR2 YYNGEE. V gave up 3 bases and J gave up 6 bases, with 5 bases separating them. This CDR3 has 11 residues. Here the CDR3 reads CASSAGDTQYF. The CDR3 nucleotides are TGTGCCAGCAGCGCGGGTGATACGCAGTATTTT.